Following are 17 T cell receptor beta chains from one sample sequenced in a study of T cells in Graves' hyperthyroidism and ophthalmopathy. Template material for amplifying TCR beta CDR3 regions consisted of RNA transcripts. The HTBI set primed first-round TCR CDR3 RT-PCR. TCRdb re-called the multiplex PCR reads through MiXCR, storing one row per CDR3 protein. Seen here are 550,000 to 800,000 distinct CDR3 sequences, around 15% observed once, and the top ten hold around 8.1%. The material sequenced was blood. The source of these receptors is a man aged 18 to 30 with Graves' hyperthyroidism.

This clonotype was picked up a small number of times. The chain combines TRBV2 with TRBJ2-5; 9 bases are a match to TRBD1. The J segment lost 4 bases and the V segment lost 7 bases, leaving 10 bases of the junction unmatched. The germline CDR1 and CDR2 sequences are SNHLY and FYNNEI. This CDR3 comprises 15 residues. The CDR3 here is CASNSDRGMSETQYF. CDR3 DNA sequence: TGTGCCAGCAATTCGGACAGGGGAATGTCAGAGACCCAGTACTTC.

This clonotype was seen many times. The chain uses TRBV10-3 and TRBJ2-5; 7 nucleotides align to TRBD2. CDR1 and CDR2 (germline): ENHRY, SYGVKD. The V segment lost 5 bases and the J segment 4 bases; nucleotides outside the gene matches: 7. This CDR3 has 14 amino acids. DNA of the CDR3: TGTGCCATCAGTCTTACTAGCGCGGGAGAGACCCAGTACTTC. Translating it yields CAISLTSAGETQYF.

This clonotype was seen a handful of times. V and J are TRBV7-2 and TRBJ1-6, with D uncertain. Germline CDR1 SGHTA, CDR2 FQGNSA. The ends were cut back, 0 bases at V and 3 bases at J, with 12 bases in the middle. The CDR3 runs to 17 residues. The CDR3 reads CASSLASPVGYNSPLHF. CDR3 nucleotide sequence: TGTGCCAGCAGCTTAGCGAGCCCGGTCGGCTATAATTCACCCCTCCACTTT.

In its sample, this clonotype was seen a few times. The rearrangement joins TRBV6-5 to TRBJ1-5; D is unresolved. The CDR3 is 13 residues long. Looked up from germline, CDR1 is MNHEY and CDR2 is SVGAGI. The V end was cut by 2 bases, the J end by 2 bases, with 4 bases between. In DNA form, the CDR3 reads TGTGCCAGCAGTTACAGGGGCAATCAGCCCCAGCATTTT. Its translation: CASSYRGNQPQHF.

The table lists this clonotype with many counts. V and J are TRBV7-3 and TRBJ2-3; perhaps D is TRBD1 or TRBD2 (5 bases each). V was cut by 5 bases and J by 2 bases, with 14 bases left in between. The CDR3 runs to 15 residues. Germline CDR1 SGHTA, CDR2 FQGTGA. The CDR3 reads CASSRTGGSTDTQYF. CDR3 in DNA: TGTGCCAGCAGCCGAACAGGAGGCTCCACAGATACGCAGTATTTT. Combining the CDR3 with reference TRBV7-3 and TRBJ2-3 gives the whole variable domain GAGVSQTPSNKVTEKGKYVELRCDPISGHTALYWYRQSLGQGPEFLIYFQGTGAADDSGLPNDRFFAVRPEGSVSTLKIQRTERGDSAVYLCASSRTGGSTDTQYFGPGTRLTVL.

This clonotype was recorded at least ten times. This rearrangement joins TRBV20-1 to TRBJ2-3, with D possibly being TRBD2 (5 bases). The CDR3 is 14 amino acids. Germline V gene sequence: CDR1 DFQATT, CDR2 SNEGSKA (reference sequence). Trimming took 3 bases from V and 3 from J, leaving 13 bases between them. The CDR3 loop is CSARAGERTDTQYF. The CDR3 DNA reads TGCAGTGCTAGGGCTGGGGAGAGGACAGATACGCAGTATTTT.

This clonotype was recorded many times. This chain connects TRBV7-9 to TRBJ2-7; TRBD1 might be the D (6 bases). The CDR3 spans 14 residues. Germline V gene lookup returns CDR1 SEHNR and CDR2 FQNEAQ (reference sequence). V dropped 5 bases and J dropped 1 base, with 12 bases sitting between them. The CDR3 nucleotides read TGTGCCAGCAGCCAAGCCGGGACATCCTACGAGCAGTACTTC. This translates into CASSQAGTSYEQYF.

This clonotype was seen a few times. The chain uses TRBV6-5 and TRBJ2-5; 7 nucleotides line up with TRBD1. The ends lost 2 bases at V and 5 bases at J; junction bases unmatched: 2. The CDR3 has 13 amino acids. CDR1 is MNHEY, CDR2 SVGAGI, per germline. The CDR3 loop reads CASSYTGAETQYF. As DNA, the CDR3 is TGTGCCAGCAGTTACACAGGGGCCGAGACCCAGTACTTC.

At least ten counts were recorded for this clonotype. This chain links TRBV28 with TRBJ2-1; 8 bases map to TRBD1. Germline CDR1 reads MDHEN; CDR2 reads SYDVKM. The CDR3 totals 15 residues. After removal of 5 bases from V and 4 bases from J, the junction contained 7 bases not matched to a gene. The CDR3 is CASSPFGTGYNEQFF. The CDR3 nucleotides are TGTGCCAGCAGTCCATTCGGGACAGGTTACAATGAGCAGTTCTTC.

This clonotype was detected many times. CDR3 coding DNA: TGCGCCAGCAGTAGGCAGGGGGGCTACGAGCAGTACTTC. Translating gives CASSRQGGYEQYF. J is TRBJ2-7 and V is TRBV10-2, with D possibly being TRBD1 (7 bases). V was clipped by 5 bases and J by 3 bases, with 11 bases between them. The CDR3 has 13 amino acids. Per the germline V gene, CDR1 is WSHSY and CDR2 is SAAADI.

This clonotype was found many times. This rearrangement joins TRBV20-1 to TRBJ2-7, with TRBD1 matching 8 bases. The CDR3 covers 12 residues. V was pared by 3 bases and J by 7 bases, with 5 bases of the junction left unmatched. CDR1 DFQATT and CDR2 SNEGSKA come from the germline V gene (reference sequence). The CDR3: CSARDRVLEQYF. The CDR3 DNA reads as TGCAGTGCTAGGGACAGGGTGCTGGAGCAGTACTTC.

This clonotype turned up a few times. Here the CDR3 DNA reads TGTGCCAGCGGGCAGGGGCTAACCCCCTCGACTAATGAAAAACTGTTTTTT. Protein product: CASGQGLTPSTNEKLFF. J is TRBJ1-4 and V is TRBV3-1, with a possible D match to TRBD1 (6 bases). Germline CDR1 LGHDT, CDR2 YNNKEL (reference sequence). The length of the CDR3 is 17 residues. Between the trimmed V and J ends, which lost 8 bases and 2 bases, there was a span of 21 bases.

V and J are TRBV12-3 or TRBV12-4 and TRBJ2-7; D gene uncertain. The CDR3 spans 13 residues. Trimming left V 3 bases short and J 4 bases short, with 10 bases between. CDR3 amino acids: CASSFPKGYEQYF. The CDR3 nucleotides are TGTGCCAGCAGTTTCCCAAAGGGTTACGAGCAGTACTTC.

This clonotype appeared many times. This chain uses TRBV20-1 with TRBJ2-1, with a weak D call TRBD2 (5 bases). V was pared by 5 bases and J by 8 bases, with 13 bases between. This CDR3 region has 12 residues. The V gene's germline CDR1 is DFQATT and CDR2 SNEGSKA (reference sequence). The CDR3 region has the DNA TGCAGTGCTCCCAACCCCGGGGATGAGCAGTTCTTC. It yields the protein CSAPNPGDEQFF.

This clonotype was picked up many times. The rearrangement uses TRBV20-1 and TRBJ2-7, with 7 bases lining up with TRBD2. V dropped 6 bases and J dropped 3; count of bases not matched to a gene: 11. CDR1 DFQATT and CDR2 SNEGSKA come from the germline V gene (reference sequence). The CDR3 covers 14 residues. The CDR3 region is CSAHDRPGGYEQYF. The DNA of the CDR3 is TGCAGTGCCCACGACAGACCGGGAGGCTACGAGCAGTACTTC.

This clonotype was picked up many times. V and J are TRBV6-1 and TRBJ1-2, with 7 bases identical to TRBD1. The V and J ends lost 1 base and 8 bases, in that order; junction bases with no gene match: 7. The CDR3 consists of 14 residues. Germline CDR1 is MNHNS and CDR2 is SASEGT. The DNA for the CDR3 is TGTGCCAGCAGTGAAGTGGTAGGGGGCGTCGGCTACACCTTC. Protein: CASSEVVGGVGYTF.

Comments on this clonotype: Relative to the germline gene, one junction end is altered; a read error may explain this. CDR3 in DNA: TGCGCCAGCTGCGTGACGACGAACACCGGGGGGCTGTTTTTT. Its protein is CASCVTTNTGGLFF. The chain carries TRBV5-1 and TRBJ2-2, with TRBD2 as a possible D gene (6 bases). CDR1 is SGHRS and CDR2 is YFSETQ in the germline V gene. The CDR3 length is 14 residues.